What follows are 5 T cell receptor beta chains derived from one specimen sequenced in a study of blood T cell repertoires in COVID-19. The data were produced by immunoSEQ multiplex PCR, yet TCRdb's version contains in-frame clones alone and is incomplete. The top ten hold around 1% of the sample, which has fewer than 250,000 clones, approximately 85% seen once. The sequenced material came from peripheral blood. The receptor set was obtained from a man between 40 and 49 years old with acute or convalescent COVID-19.

CDR3 bases: TGCAGCGCATCACCGGGACAGGGTTCCTACGAGCAGTACTTC. It translates to CSASPGQGSYEQYF. J is TRBJ2-7 and V is TRBV29-1; 9 positions agree with TRBD1. CDR3 length: 14 amino acids. Trimming cost V 7 bases and J 1 base; bases outside gene matches: 8. In germline, CDR1 is SQVTM, CDR2 ANQGSEA.

The CDR3 region has the DNA TGTGCCAGCAAAGCAGGGGGAAATAATGAGCAGTTCTTC. Translated: CASKAGGNNEQFF. The gene calls are TRBV6-1 and TRBJ2-1; 7 nucleotides line up with TRBD1. CDR1 and CDR2 (germline): MNHNS, SASEGT. V lost 7 bases, J lost 7 bases, and 7 bases stayed unmatched. The length of the CDR3 is 13 residues.

The chain recombines TRBV30 with TRBJ1-4, with TRBD1 matching over 10 bases. The CDR3 is 14 amino acids. V dropped 1 base and J dropped 8; count of bases not matched to a gene: 4. Germline V gene lookup returns CDR1 GTSNPN and CDR2 SVGIG (reference sequence). The CDR3 here is CAWSAGTGEEKLFF. The CDR3, as DNA: TGTGCCTGGAGTGCCGGGACAGGGGAAGAAAAACTGTTTTTT.

The V call is TRBV5-1, the J call TRBJ1-2; D remains ambiguous. CDR1 and CDR2 (germline): SGHRS, YFSETQ. The CDR3 spans 13 residues. V lost 5 bases and J 7 bases, leaving 15 bases between the germline ends. The CDR3 DNA is TGCGCCAGCAGGACCTCACGGGATCGTGGCTACACCTTC. Its protein product is CASRTSRDRGYTF.

V usage is TRBV5-4 and J usage is TRBJ2-7; D is unclear. Between the trimmed V and J ends, which lost 5 bases and 4 bases, there was a span of 13 bases. Germline V lookup: CDR1 SGHNT, CDR2 YYREEE (reference sequence). This CDR3 is 13 amino acids long. CDR3 residues: CASSSGLQYEQYF. The CDR3 region has the DNA TGTGCCAGCAGTTCGGGTCTCCAATACGAGCAGTACTTC.